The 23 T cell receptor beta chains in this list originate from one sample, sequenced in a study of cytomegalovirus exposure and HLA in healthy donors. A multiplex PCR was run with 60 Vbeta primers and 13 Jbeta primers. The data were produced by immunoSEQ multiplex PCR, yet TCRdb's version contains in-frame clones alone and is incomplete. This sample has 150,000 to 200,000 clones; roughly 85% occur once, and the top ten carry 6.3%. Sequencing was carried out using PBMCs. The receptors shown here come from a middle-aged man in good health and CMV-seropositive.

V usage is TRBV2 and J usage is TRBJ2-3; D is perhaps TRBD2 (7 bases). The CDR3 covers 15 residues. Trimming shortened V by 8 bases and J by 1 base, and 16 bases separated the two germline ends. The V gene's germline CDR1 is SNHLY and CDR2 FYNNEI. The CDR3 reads CASRGGRTGTDTQYF. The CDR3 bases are TGTGCCAGCCGCGGGGGTCGGACAGGCACAGATACGCAGTATTTT. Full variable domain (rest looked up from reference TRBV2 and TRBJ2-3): EPEVTQTPSHQVTQMGQEVILRCVPISNHLYFYWYRQILGQKVEFLVSFYNNEISEKSEIFDDQFSVERPDGSNFTLKIRSTKLEDSAMYFCASRGGRTGTDTQYFGPGTRLTVL.

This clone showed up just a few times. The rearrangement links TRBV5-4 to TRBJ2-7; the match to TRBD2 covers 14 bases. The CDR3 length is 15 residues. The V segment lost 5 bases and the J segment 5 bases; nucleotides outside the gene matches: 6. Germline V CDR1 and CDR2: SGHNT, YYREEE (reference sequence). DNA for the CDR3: TGTGCCAGCAGGGACGGGACTAGCGGGGGCCACGAGCAGTACTTC. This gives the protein CASRDGTSGGHEQYF.

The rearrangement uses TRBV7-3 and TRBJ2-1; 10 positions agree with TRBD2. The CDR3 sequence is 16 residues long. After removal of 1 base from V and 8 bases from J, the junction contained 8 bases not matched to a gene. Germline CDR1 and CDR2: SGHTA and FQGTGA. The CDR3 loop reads CASSLRPAGGPHEQFF. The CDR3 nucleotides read TGTGCCAGCAGCTTAAGACCAGCGGGAGGGCCTCATGAGCAGTTCTTC.

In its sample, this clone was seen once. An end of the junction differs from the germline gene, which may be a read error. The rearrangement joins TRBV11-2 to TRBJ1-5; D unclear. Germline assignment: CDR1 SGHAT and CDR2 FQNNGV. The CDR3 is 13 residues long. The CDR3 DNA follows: TGTGCCGGCAGCTTCGGGAGCAATCAGCCCCAGCATTTT. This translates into CAGSFGSNQPQHF.

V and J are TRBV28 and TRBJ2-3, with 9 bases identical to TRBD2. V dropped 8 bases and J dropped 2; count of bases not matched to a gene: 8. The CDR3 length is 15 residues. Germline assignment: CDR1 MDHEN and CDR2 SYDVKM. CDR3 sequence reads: CASGRAGGITDTQYF. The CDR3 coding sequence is TGTGCCAGCGGACGAGCGGGAGGTATCACAGATACGCAGTATTTT. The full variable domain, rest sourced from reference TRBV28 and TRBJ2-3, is DVKVTQSSRYLVKRTGEKVFLECVQDMDHENMFWYRQDPGLGLRLIYFSYDVKMKEKGDIPEGYSVSREKKERFSLILESASTNQTSMYLCASGRAGGITDTQYFGPGTRLTVL.

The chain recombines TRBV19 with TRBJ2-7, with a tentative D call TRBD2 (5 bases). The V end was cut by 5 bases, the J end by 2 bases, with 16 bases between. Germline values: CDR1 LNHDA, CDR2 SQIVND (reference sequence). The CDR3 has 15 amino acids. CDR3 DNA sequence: TGTGCCAGTAGTCGTGAAGTGGGAGTCCCCTACGAGCAGTACTTC. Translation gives CASSREVGVPYEQYF.

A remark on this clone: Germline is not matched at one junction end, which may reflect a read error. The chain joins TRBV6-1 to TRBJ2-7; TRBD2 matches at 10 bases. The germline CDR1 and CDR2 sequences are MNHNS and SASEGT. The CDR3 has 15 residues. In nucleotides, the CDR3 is TGTGCCAGCAGTGAAGGAGCGGGAGGGCCCGTGAGTTTTAACTTC. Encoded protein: CASSEGAGGPVSFNF.

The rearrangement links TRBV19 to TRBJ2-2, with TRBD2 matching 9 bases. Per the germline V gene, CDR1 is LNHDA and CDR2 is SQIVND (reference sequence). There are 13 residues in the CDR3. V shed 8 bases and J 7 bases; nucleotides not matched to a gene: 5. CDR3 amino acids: CASGTSSGGELFF. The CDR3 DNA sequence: TGTGCCAGTGGGACTAGCTCGGGCGGGGAGCTGTTTTTT.

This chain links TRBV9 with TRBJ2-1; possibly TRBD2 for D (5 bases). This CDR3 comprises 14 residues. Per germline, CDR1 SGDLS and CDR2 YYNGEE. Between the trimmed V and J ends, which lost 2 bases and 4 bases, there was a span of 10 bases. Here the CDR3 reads CASSVDGIYNEQFF. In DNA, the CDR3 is TGTGCCAGCAGCGTGGACGGGATATACAATGAGCAGTTCTTC.

The CDR3 here is CASGLSTGPPYTF. The CDR3 nucleotides are TGTGCTAGTGGTTTGTCGACGGGTCCCCCCTACACCTTC. The V call is TRBV12-5, the J call TRBJ1-2; D uncertain. Deletions cut 2 bases from V and 10 bases from J, with 14 bases between. The CDR3 sequence is 13 residues long. Germline-derived CDR1 and CDR2 are LGHNT and FRNRAP.

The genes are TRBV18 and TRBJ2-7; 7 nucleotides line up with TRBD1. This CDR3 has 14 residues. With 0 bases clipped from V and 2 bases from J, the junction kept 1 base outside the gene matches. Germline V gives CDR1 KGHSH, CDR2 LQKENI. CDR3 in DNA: TGTGCCAGCTCACCACCGGGACAGACCTACGAGCAGTACTTC. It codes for CASSPPGQTYEQYF.

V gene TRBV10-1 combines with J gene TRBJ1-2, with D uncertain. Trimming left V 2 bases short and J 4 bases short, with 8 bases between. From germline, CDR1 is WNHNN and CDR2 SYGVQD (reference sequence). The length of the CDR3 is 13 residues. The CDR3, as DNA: TGCGCCAGCAGTGAGGAACAGCTCTATGGCTACACCTTC. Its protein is CASSEEQLYGYTF.

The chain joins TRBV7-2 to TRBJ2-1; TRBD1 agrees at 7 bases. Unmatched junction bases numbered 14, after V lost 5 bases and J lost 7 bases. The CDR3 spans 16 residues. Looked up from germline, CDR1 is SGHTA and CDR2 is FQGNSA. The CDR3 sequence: CASSVELAGGYNEQFF. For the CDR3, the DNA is TGTGCCAGCAGCGTAGAGCTGGCAGGGGGATATAATGAGCAGTTCTTC.

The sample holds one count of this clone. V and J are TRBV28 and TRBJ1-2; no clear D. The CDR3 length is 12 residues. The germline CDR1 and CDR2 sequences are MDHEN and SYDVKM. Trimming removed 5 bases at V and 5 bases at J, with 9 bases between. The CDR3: CASSPQVYGYTF. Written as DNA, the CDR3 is TGTGCCAGCAGTCCTCAGGTATATGGCTACACCTTC.

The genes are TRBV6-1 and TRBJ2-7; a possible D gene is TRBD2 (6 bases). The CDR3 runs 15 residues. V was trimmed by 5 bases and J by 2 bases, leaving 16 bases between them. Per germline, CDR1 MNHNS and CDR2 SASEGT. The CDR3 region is CASSFSGLPTYEQYF. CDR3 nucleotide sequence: TGTGCCAGCAGTTTTTCGGGACTCCCAACCTACGAGCAGTACTTC.

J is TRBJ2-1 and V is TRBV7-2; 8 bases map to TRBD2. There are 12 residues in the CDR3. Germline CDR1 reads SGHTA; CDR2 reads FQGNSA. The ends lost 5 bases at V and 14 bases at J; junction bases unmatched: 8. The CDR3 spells CASSPKREWKFF. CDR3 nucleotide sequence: TGTGCCAGCAGCCCCAAGCGGGAGTGGAAGTTCTTC.

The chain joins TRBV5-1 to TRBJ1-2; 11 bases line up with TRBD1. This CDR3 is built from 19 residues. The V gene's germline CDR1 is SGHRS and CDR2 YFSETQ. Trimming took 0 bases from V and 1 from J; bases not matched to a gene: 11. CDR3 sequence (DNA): TGCGCCAGCAGCTTGGACCGGACAGGGGGCAGGGGAATTAACTATGGCTACACCTTC. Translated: CASSLDRTGGRGINYGYTF.

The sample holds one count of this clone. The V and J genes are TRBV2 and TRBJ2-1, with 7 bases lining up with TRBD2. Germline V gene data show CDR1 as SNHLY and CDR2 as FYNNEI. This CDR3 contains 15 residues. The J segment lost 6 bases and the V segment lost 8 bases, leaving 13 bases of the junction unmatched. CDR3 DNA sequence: TGTGCCAGCGTGAGAGCGGGATATTCCGCCAATGAGCAGTTCTTC. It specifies CASVRAGYSANEQFF. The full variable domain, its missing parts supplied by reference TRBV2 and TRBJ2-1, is EPEVTQTPSHQVTQMGQEVILRCVPISNHLYFYWYRQILGQKVEFLVSFYNNEISEKSEIFDDQFSVERPDGSNFTLKIRSTKLEDSAMYFCASVRAGYSANEQFFGPGTRLTVL.

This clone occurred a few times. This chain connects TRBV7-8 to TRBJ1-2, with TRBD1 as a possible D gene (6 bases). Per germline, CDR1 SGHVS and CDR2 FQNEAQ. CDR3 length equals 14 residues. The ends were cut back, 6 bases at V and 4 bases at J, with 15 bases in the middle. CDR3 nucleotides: TGTGCCAGCAGTTACGACAGGTTGGGCTATGGCTACACCTTC. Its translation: CASSYDRLGYGYTF.

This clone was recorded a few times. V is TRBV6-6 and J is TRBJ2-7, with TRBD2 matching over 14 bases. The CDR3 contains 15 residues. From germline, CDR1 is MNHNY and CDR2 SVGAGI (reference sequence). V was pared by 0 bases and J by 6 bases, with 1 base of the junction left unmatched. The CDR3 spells CASSYSGLAGVEQYF. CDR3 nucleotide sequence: TGTGCCAGCAGTTACTCGGGACTAGCGGGAGTCGAGCAGTACTTC.

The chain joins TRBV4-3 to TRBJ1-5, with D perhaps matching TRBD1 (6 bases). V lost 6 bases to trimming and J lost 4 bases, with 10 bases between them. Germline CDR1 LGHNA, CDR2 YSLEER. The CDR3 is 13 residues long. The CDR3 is CASRSGVNQPQHF. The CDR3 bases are TGCGCCAGCAGGTCAGGGGTAAATCAGCCCCAGCATTTT.

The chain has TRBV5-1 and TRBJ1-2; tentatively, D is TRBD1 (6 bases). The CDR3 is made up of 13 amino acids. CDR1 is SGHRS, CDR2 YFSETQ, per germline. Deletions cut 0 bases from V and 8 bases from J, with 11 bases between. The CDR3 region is CASSLGAGEGYTF. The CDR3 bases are TGCGCCAGCAGCTTGGGGGCAGGGGAAGGCTACACCTTC. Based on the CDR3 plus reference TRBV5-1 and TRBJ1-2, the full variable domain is KAGVTQTPRYLIKTRGQQVTLSCSPISGHRSVSWYQQTPGQGLQFLFEYFSETQRNKGNFPGRFSGRQFSNSRSEMNVSTLELGDSALYLCASSLGAGEGYTFGSGTRLTVV.

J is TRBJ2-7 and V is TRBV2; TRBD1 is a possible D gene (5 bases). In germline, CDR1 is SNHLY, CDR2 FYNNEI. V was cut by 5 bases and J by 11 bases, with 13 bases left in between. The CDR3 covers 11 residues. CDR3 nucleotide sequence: TGTGCCAGCAGTACACTACAGGTGGAGTACTTC. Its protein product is CASSTLQVEYF.